This TCR beta chain came from a study of cytomegalovirus exposure and HLA in healthy donors. General observations from the study: Among the CMV-associated chains, a few were confirmed in vitro as specific for CMV antigens. It was reportedly the case that the classifier diagnosed cytomegalovirus status with high specificity and sensitivity.

TCRdb's table, derived via immunoSEQ multiplex PCR, lists solely in-frame clones and lacks some. The data show some 63,000 clones, approximately 88% seen once. Trimming at V came to 3 bases and at J to 4 bases, leaving 5 bases not matched to a gene. The CDR3 covers 15 residues. The germline CDR1 and CDR2 sequences are LGHNA and YNFKEQ. Concerning this clone itself: Its antigen is unidentified.

The source material was PBMCs. The J gene is TRBJ2-3, the V gene TRBV4-2, with 9 bases lining up with TRBD2. The clonotype was recovered from a woman between 18 and 30 years old in good health and CMV-seronegative. This CDR3 is CASSQGGGGADTQYF. The CDR3 region has the DNA TGTGCCAGCAGCCAGGGCGGCGGGGGGGCAGATACGCAGTATTTT.